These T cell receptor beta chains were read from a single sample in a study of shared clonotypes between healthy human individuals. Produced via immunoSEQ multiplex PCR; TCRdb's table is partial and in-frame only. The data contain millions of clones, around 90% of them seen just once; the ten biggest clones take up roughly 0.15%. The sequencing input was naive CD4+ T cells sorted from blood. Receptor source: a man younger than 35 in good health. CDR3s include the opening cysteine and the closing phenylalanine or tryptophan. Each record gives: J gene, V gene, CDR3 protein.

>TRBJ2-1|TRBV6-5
CATSRGNEQFF
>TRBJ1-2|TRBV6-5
CASRRQGMGYTF
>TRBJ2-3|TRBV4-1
CASSLPGGGPSFSTDTQYF
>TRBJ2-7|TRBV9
CASSVGLGNYEQYF
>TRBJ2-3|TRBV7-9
CASSDSTDTQYF
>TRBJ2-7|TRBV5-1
CASSSPGASEQYF
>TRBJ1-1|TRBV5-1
CASSLGREGMGYTEAFF
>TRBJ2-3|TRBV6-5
CASSYSEQRRTDTQYF
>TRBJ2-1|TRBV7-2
CASSSRGPTSDEQFF
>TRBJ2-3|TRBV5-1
CASSITDTQYF
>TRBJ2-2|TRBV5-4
CASSSLTGHTGELFF
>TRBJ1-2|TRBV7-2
CASSLRPGVPYGYTF
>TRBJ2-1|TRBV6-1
CATRRGYDEQFF
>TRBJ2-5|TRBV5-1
CASSLAPGGGETQYF